This T cell receptor beta chain originates from a study of blood T cells in healthy people across ages. Primed by a sample-barcoded 5' primer and a J-beta primer mix, a second PCR proceeded for about 6 to 12 cycles. Researchers report that a template-switch adaptor with 12 random nucleotides tagged each cDNA molecule. MiXCR, run by TCRdb on the 5' RACE reads, gives a single entry per CDR3 protein. The table has nearly 800,000 distinct CDR3 sequences, around 25% seen once. With 3 bases clipped from V and 2 bases from J, the junction kept 7 bases outside the gene matches. Per the germline V gene, CDR1 is SGHAT and CDR2 is FQDESV (reference sequence). CDR3 length equals 16 residues. The same specimen was also included in a second study, on T cells of mothers and their children. That source reports: The authors added sample barcodes and 2-4 random nucleotides using the M1S primer of the second PCR. T cell clones that were persistent and microchimeric went undetected.

V is TRBV11-1 and J is TRBJ2-3; 8 nucleotides align to TRBD2. The sample taken for sequencing was blood. The source of this sequence is a boy aged 10-17 years in good health. DNA for the CDR3: TGTGCCAGCAGCTTCACACTAGCGGTCCACACAGATACGCAGTATTTT. Translated: CASSFTLAVHTDTQYF.